Listed below are T cell receptor beta chains from one sample, sequenced in a study of technical replicates of blood from several donors. TCRdb's table, derived via immunoSEQ multiplex PCR, lists solely in-frame clones and lacks some. The data hold under 85,000 clones, with roughly 93% observed a single time. The sample consisted of T cells isolated from PBMCs. All receptors derive from a human donor in good health. Both conserved end residues are part of each CDR3. A D gene is named only where the DNA matches it firmly.

v_call	d_call	j_call	cdr3_nt	cdr3_aa
TRBV5-1	TRBD1	TRBJ2-6	TGCGCCAGCAGCTCCATGTCCGGGACAGGGAGCTCTGGGGCCAACGTCCTGACTTTC	CASSSMSGTGSSGANVLTF
TRBV28	TRBD2	TRBJ2-7	TGTGCCAGCAGCCATTGGAGTCTAGCGGGTGCCTACGAGCAGTACTTC	CASSHWSLAGAYEQYF
TRBV7-9	TRBD2	TRBJ2-2	TGTGCCAGCAGGCCTCCGGGACTAGCGGTCACCGGGGAGCTGTTTTTT	CASRPPGLAVTGELFF
TRBV28	-	TRBJ1-5	TGTGCCAGCAGTTTTGACGAGGGCAACAGCAATCAGCCCCAGCATTTT	CASSFDEGNSNQPQHF
TRBV13	-	TRBJ2-2	TGTGCCAGCAGGGCGGTCACCGGGGAGCTGTTTTTT	CASRAVTGELFF
TRBV5-5	TRBD1	TRBJ2-7	TGTGCCAGCAGCTTGGGACTGGGACAGGGGAACTACGAGCAGTACTTC	CASSLGLGQGNYEQYF
TRBV11-2	-	TRBJ2-4	TGTGCCAGCAGCTTAGCGGGGAGTTTGGGCATTCAGTACTTC	CASSLAGSLGIQYF
TRBV28	-	TRBJ2-3	TGTGCCAGCAGCGAGGGGCGGGACACAGATACGCAGTATTTT	CASSEGRDTDTQYF
TRBV27	-	TRBJ1-2	TGTGCCAGCAGTTTAAGGCCAGTTCCTGACTATGCCTATGGCTACACCTTC	CASSLRPVPDYAYGYTF
TRBV11-2	-	TRBJ1-2	TGTGCCAGCAGCTTGGGAGCGGGAGGTGGTAACTATGGCTACACCTTC	CASSLGAGGGNYGYTF
TRBV10-3	-	TRBJ1-1	TGTGCCATCAGTGAGGTCGGGGGTGGGAACACTGAAGCTTTCTTT	CAISEVGGGNTEAFF
TRBV7-3	TRBD1	TRBJ1-2	TGTGCCAGCGGTACAGGGGGCGCGGGGGAAGGCTACACCTTC	CASGTGGAGEGYTF
TRBV6-1	-	TRBJ2-1	TGTGCCGGCCGAGCAGGGTGGGTGGGCAATGAGCAGTTCTTC	CAGRAGWVGNEQFF
TRBV7-9	TRBD2	TRBJ2-7	TGTGCCAGCAGTCTAGCGGGAGCATACGAGCAGTACTTC	CASSLAGAYEQYF
TRBV7-6	-	TRBJ1-6	TGTGCCAGCAGCTTAGTCCAGGCCAGCTCCTATAATTCACCCCTCCACTTT	CASSLVQASSYNSPLHF
TRBV1	-	TRBJ2-3	TGCACCAGCAGCCAGGAAAAGACTAGCGGGGCGACGGCGGATACGCAGTATTTT	CTSSQEKTSGATADTQYF
TRBV7-8	TRBD2	TRBJ2-5	TGTGCCAGCAGCGCTCTTGACTTAGCGGGAAGGGAGACCCAGTACTTC	CASSALDLAGRETQYF